This passage covers 16 T cell receptor beta chains from one sample sequenced in a study of beta chain features in type 1 diabetes. Their target antigens are unknown. General study findings and limits: TCRB CDR3 length was moderately but significantly reduced in all four CD4+ subsets of Type 1 diabetes patients.

The sequenced template was cDNA made from the entire isolated RNA. Using immunoSEQ multiplex PCR, the repertoire was profiled, and TCRdb retains in-frame clones only, with some absent. The sample yields more than 100,000 clones, approximately 10% seen once. The sample consisted of central memory CD4+ T cells from blood. The receptors here all came from a young man with type 1 diabetes.

The rearrangement joins TRBV7-8 to TRBJ2-1; TRBD1 matches at 7 bases. Germline V gives CDR1 SGHVS, CDR2 FQNEAQ. V trimming: 0 bases; J trimming: 11 bases; junction bases outside the gene matches: 10. This CDR3 region has 15 residues. The CDR3 sequence: CASSLAETGMNKQFF. As DNA, the CDR3 is TGTGCCAGCAGCTTAGCCGAGACAGGGATGAATAAGCAGTTCTTC. The full variable domain, with the rest looked up from reference TRBV7-8 and TRBJ2-1, is GAGVSQSPRYKVAKRGQDVALRCDPISGHVSLFWYQQALGQGPEFLTYFQNEAQLDKSGLPSDRFFAERPEGSVSTLKIQRTQQEDSAVYLCASSLAETGMNKQFFGPGTRLTVL.

This sequence joins TRBV6-5 and TRBJ2-3, with 12 bases identical to TRBD2. CDR3 length equals 14 residues. The V segment lost 0 bases and the J segment 10 bases; nucleotides outside the gene matches: 2. Germline lookup yields CDR1 MNHEY and CDR2 SVGAGI. As DNA, the CDR3 is TGTGCCAGCAGTTACTCCACTAGCGGGGGGTCGCAGTATTTT. Encoded protein: CASSYSTSGGSQYF.

V gene TRBV18 combines with J gene TRBJ2-5; a possible D gene is TRBD2 (5 bases). Trimming took 5 bases from V and 3 from J, leaving 10 bases between them. CDR1 and CDR2 (germline): KGHSH, LQKENI. The CDR3 is 13 residues long. CDR3 nucleotides: TGTGCCAGCTCATCCACTAGGGAAGAGACCCAGTACTTC. The encoded protein is CASSSTREETQYF.

This clone was seen a handful of times. The V call is TRBV9, the J call TRBJ2-3; 7 nucleotides match TRBD1. Germline V gene data show CDR1 as SGDLS and CDR2 as YYNGEE. The V and J ends lost 4 bases and 3 bases, in that order; junction bases with no gene match: 8. This CDR3 has 15 amino acids. This CDR3 is CASSFRWGQTDTQYF. CDR3 coding DNA: TGTGCCAGCAGCTTTCGGTGGGGACAGACAGATACGCAGTATTTT.

This clone was counted a few times. The chain joins TRBV4-1 to TRBJ2-5; 8 nucleotides match TRBD2. The CDR3 length is 16 residues. V lost 4 bases and J lost 4; bases outside the gene matches: 11. Germline CDR1 MGHRA, CDR2 YSYEKL. CDR3 sequence: CASSLRGGLESETQYF. The CDR3 region has the DNA TGCGCCAGCAGCCTCCGGGGGGGCCTAGAGTCAGAGACCCAGTACTTC.

The chain recombines TRBV7-3 with TRBJ1-2; 8 bases are a match to TRBD1. This CDR3 comprises 15 residues. V shed 5 bases, J shed 7 bases, and the junction held 12 bases outside the gene matches. CDR1 is SGHTA, CDR2 FQGTGA, per germline. In DNA form, the CDR3 reads TGTGCCAGCAGCCCGGGGACAGGCGACGTCTTTGGCTACACCTTC. Translated, it gives CASSPGTGDVFGYTF.

This sequence joins TRBV9 and TRBJ2-6, with D maybe TRBD1 (6 bases). V was pared by 0 bases and J by 0 bases, with 10 bases between. This CDR3 is built from 17 residues. The germline V gene encodes CDR1 SGDLS and CDR2 YYNGEE. The CDR3 DNA reads as TGTGCCAGCAGCGTAGCGACAGGCCTCTCTGGGGCCAACGTCCTGACTTTC. It translates to CASSVATGLSGANVLTF.

This clone was counted a few times. The V gene is TRBV19, the J gene TRBJ2-1; TRBD1 matches at 8 bases. Germline V gene sequence: CDR1 LNHDA, CDR2 SQIVND (reference sequence). J lost 5 bases, V lost 2 bases, and 2 bases had no gene match. CDR3 size: 14 residues. This CDR3 is CASSIQGADNEQFF. The CDR3 DNA follows: TGTGCCAGTAGTATACAGGGGGCAGACAATGAGCAGTTCTTC.

V usage is TRBV6-4 and J usage is TRBJ1-5, with TRBD1 matching over 9 bases. Germline V gene data show CDR1 as MRHNA and CDR2 as SNTAGT. This CDR3 spans 13 amino acids. Unmatched junction bases numbered 3, after V lost 5 bases and J lost 7 bases. The CDR3 coding sequence is TGTGCCAGCAGTCGACAGGGGGGGCAGCCCCAGCATTTT. It encodes CASSRQGGQPQHF.

The chain joins TRBV19 to TRBJ2-7, with 14 bases lining up with TRBD2. Germline-derived CDR1 and CDR2 are LNHDA and SQIVND (reference sequence). The CDR3 totals 15 residues. J was trimmed by 5 bases and V by 6 bases; bases with no gene match: 6. CDR3 loop: CASSRTSGGIHEQYF. CDR3 sequence (DNA): TGTGCCAGTAGCCGGACTAGCGGGGGGATCCACGAGCAGTACTTC.

The V gene is TRBV30, the J gene TRBJ2-5; 10 nucleotides line up with TRBD1. The J call may be wrong; the DNA end is better matched by TRBJ2-7. Per germline, CDR1 GTSNPN and CDR2 SVGIG (reference sequence). The CDR3 is made up of 12 amino acids. The chain's CDR3 is CACPGQGSEQYF. CDR3 in DNA: TGTGCCTGCCCGGGACAGGGGAGCGAGCAGTACTTC.

There are a few counts of this clone. The chain links TRBV6-5 to TRBJ2-7; D perhaps matches TRBD2 (7 bases). Deletions cut 4 bases from V and 6 bases from J, with 19 bases between. This CDR3 is 15 amino acids long. Germline loops: CDR1 MNHEY, CDR2 SVGAGI. CDR3: CASSSHVGGRLEQYF. CDR3 coding DNA: TGTGCCAGCAGTTCCCACGTGGGGGGGCGGCTCGAGCAGTACTTC.

The chain uses TRBV5-1 and TRBJ2-1, with TRBD1 matching 8 bases. The V gene end was trimmed by 0 bases and the J gene end by 8 bases; junction bases not matched to a gene: 4. Germline CDR1 SGHRS, CDR2 YFSETQ. The length of the CDR3 is 14 residues. CDR3 in amino acids: CASSLGQGIDEQFF. The CDR3 coding sequence is TGCGCCAGCAGCTTGGGACAGGGGATCGATGAGCAGTTCTTC.

The chain combines TRBV5-1 with TRBJ1-6; D call uncertain. This CDR3 has 14 residues. Deletions cut 3 bases from V and 10 bases from J, with 14 bases between. Germline V gives CDR1 SGHRS, CDR2 YFSETQ. The CDR3 nucleotides read TGCGCCAGCAGCTCTGTCGAGGCAAGGTCACCCCTCCACTTT. This gives the protein CASSSVEARSPLHF.

This clone showed up just a few times. The chain couples TRBV7-9 to TRBJ1-5, with TRBD1 identical over 7 bases. Germline trimming cut 1 base from V and 4 bases from J; bases unmatched to any gene: 4. The CDR3 is made up of 15 amino acids. The germline gives CDR1 SEHNR, CDR2 FQNEAQ (reference sequence). The CDR3 DNA is TGTGCCAGCAGCTTAGTAGGGGGCGCGAATCAGCCCCAGCATTTT. Residues: CASSLVGGANQPQHF.

A few counts support this clone. The chain is built from TRBV9 and TRBJ1-1, with D unclear. V lost 0 bases, J lost 0 bases, and 9 bases lay in between. The germline CDR1 and CDR2 sequences are SGDLS and YYNGEE. CDR3 length: 15 amino acids. CDR3 sequence (DNA): TGTGCCAGCAGCGTAGCCACAGCCATGAACACTGAAGCTTTCTTT. Translated: CASSVATAMNTEAFF. The complete variable domain, with remaining parts taken from reference TRBV9 and TRBJ1-1, reads DSGVTQTPKHLITATGQRVTLRCSPRSGDLSVYWYQQSLDQGLQFLIQYYNGEERAKGNILERFSAQQFPDLHSELNLSSLELGDSALYFCASSVATAMNTEAFFGQGTRLTVV.